The text below deals with one TCR beta chain. The PCR ran on 60 Vbeta and 13 Jbeta primers. The data were produced by immunoSEQ multiplex PCR, yet TCRdb's version contains in-frame clones alone and is incomplete. The data contain some 150,000 clones, around two thirds of them singletons. The data were obtained in a study of cytomegalovirus exposure and HLA in healthy donors. The V and J ends lost 2 bases and 7 bases respectively, with 8 bases between them. The germline gives CDR1 SEHNR, CDR2 FQNEAQ (reference sequence). The CDR3 spans 13 residues. The chain joins TRBV7-9 to TRBJ2-2; D is possibly TRBD2 (5 bases). The origin of this receptor is a woman between 40 and 55 years old in good health and CMV-seronegative. The sequenced sample consisted of PBMCs. CDR3 in amino acids: CASSLFEGGELFF. In nucleotides, the CDR3 is TGTGCCAGCAGCTTATTCGAGGGCGGGGAGCTGTTTTTT.